Below, one T cell receptor (beta chain) is given with its context. Its specificity is not known. The source of the sample is a study of OX40 agonist ivuxolimab in advanced cancers. Study-wide context: Two patients with cutaneous melanoma and one with hepatocellular carcinoma, three in total, showed partial responses.

Sequencing was performed with immunoSEQ multiplex PCR; in TCRdb, only in-frame clones are kept and a portion is missing. The top ten clones hold over 0.95% of a sample with 70,000 or so clones, around 80% of them seen once. Regarding the study as a whole: With doses of 0.1 to 3.0 mg/kg, CD4+ and CD8+ blood T cells had undergone clonal expansion by week 6. Mean expanded clone counts were higher in CD8+ than CD4+ T cells. Clonal expansion among partial responders at 0.1-3.0 mg/kg ranked near the lowest.

Trimming cost V 4 bases and J 0 bases, with 17 bases left between them. The germline V gene has CDR1 ENHRY and CDR2 SYGVKD. The CDR3 covers 17 residues. This material consisted of CD4+ or CD8+ T cells sorted from blood, taken in a trial of the OX40 agonist ivuxolimab. The chain couples TRBV10-3 to TRBJ2-3; perhaps TRBD2 as D (6 bases). The receptor was isolated from an adult with an advanced solid tumor such as melanoma, head and neck, liver or kidney cancer. The CDR3 DNA follows: TGTGCCATCAGTGGAGCGGGCGGGTCCTCTAGCACAGATACGCAGTATTTT. Residues: CAISGAGGSSSTDTQYF.